This TCR beta chain stems from a study of blood T cell repertoires in COVID-19. Looking at the study overall: Sites in the United States, Italy and Spain provided acute and convalescent COVID-19 samples.

Clinical histories supplied by participants themselves formed the basis of cohort assignment. Germline lookup yields CDR1 KGHSH and CDR2 LQKENI. The CDR3 consists of 14 residues. Trimming removed 0 bases at V and 5 bases at J, with 10 bases between. Profiling relied on immunoSEQ multiplex PCR, and the TCRdb table lists in-frame clones only, not all of them. The sample holds 200,000 to 250,000 clones, over 80% seen once. Sequences were obtained from PBMCs or T cells enriched from blood (not recorded which). V gene TRBV18 combines with J gene TRBJ1-2, with D unclear. The receptor was isolated from a woman in her twenties or thirties who had been exposed to COVID-19. The CDR3 sequence is CASSPPSSTYGYTF. DNA for the CDR3: TGTGCCAGCTCACCACCATCCTCCACTTATGGCTACACCTTC.